The rows below give T cell receptor beta chains drawn from one sample of a study of circulating and synovial CD4+ cells in juvenile arthritis. Repertoires were generated with immunoSEQ multiplex PCR, while TCRdb's copy carries only in-frame clones and drops some. The table has 36,000 or so clones, just under 95% seen once. Material: CD4+ T cells from blood. All receptors derive from a human donor with juvenile idiopathic arthritis. Both conserved end residues are part of each CDR3. D genes are given only for firm matches. Clone size is not always given. Where it is, it says once, few, many or a class for expanded clones.

J gene,V gene,D gene,clone size,CDR3 DNA,CDR3 protein
TRBJ1-1,TRBV7-2,TRBD1,.,TGTGCCAGCAGCTTATCCGGCAGGGGGCGCGACACTGAAGCTTTCTTT,CASSLSGRGRDTEAFF
TRBJ2-1,TRBV7-9,.,.,TGTGCCAGCAGACAGGGAGGGAAAAACAATGAGCAGTTCTTC,CASRQGGKNNEQFF
TRBJ2-5,TRBV7-9,TRBD2,.,TGTGCCAGCAGCTTAGATTTGGGGGGGAAAGAGACCCAGTACTTC,CASSLDLGGKETQYF
TRBJ2-3,TRBV7-6,TRBD2,.,TGTGCCAGCAGCTTAGTATCGCGCGCTAGCGGGGCCCTCACAGATACGCAGTATTTT,CASSLVSRASGALTDTQYF
TRBJ2-7,TRBV18,TRBD2,.,TGTGCCAGCTCACCACCGAGCGGGGGGCCCTACGAGCAGTACTTC,CASSPPSGGPYEQYF
TRBJ2-2,TRBV29-1,.,.,TGCAGCGTCCGATCAGGGGCGGGCACCGGGGAGCTGTTTTTT,CSVRSGAGTGELFF
TRBJ2-5,TRBV7-2,TRBD2,once,TGTGCCAGCAGCCCCGGACTAGCGGGGCGGGAGCAGTACTTC,CASSPGLAGREQYF
TRBJ2-1,TRBV6-1,TRBD2,.,TGTGCCAGCGAAGCAGCGGGGGCCTACAATGAGCAGTTCTTC,CASEAAGAYNEQFF
TRBJ1-5,TRBV2,.,.,TGTGCCAGCAGTGTTCGGAATCAGCCCCAGCATTTT,CASSVRNQPQHF
TRBJ2-6,TRBV10-3,TRBD1,.,TGTGCCATCAGTGAGTCGAGGCAGGGGGCAAGAGCTGGGGCCAACGTCCTGACTTTC,CAISESRQGARAGANVLTF
TRBJ1-1,TRBV9,TRBD1,.,TGTGCCAGCACCCCGGCCAGGGGGAGAGGCAGTGAAGCTTTCTTT,CASTPARGRGSEAFF
TRBJ1-2,TRBV6-1,TRBD1,once,TGTGCCAGCAGTGAGGTGGGACAGGGAAACTATGGCTACACCTTC,CASSEVGQGNYGYTF